These T cell receptor beta chains were read from a single sample in a study of cytomegalovirus exposure and HLA in healthy donors. The assay was immunoSEQ multiplex PCR, and TCRdb's table has in-frame clones only and misses some. The sample includes 80,000 or so clones, around 62% of them seen just once. The sample taken for sequencing was PBMCs. These TCRs come from a male donor in good health and CMV-seropositive. The CDR3 runs from the conserved cysteine through the conserved F or W. A D gene is named only where the DNA matches it firmly. Clone size is not always given. Where it is, it says once, few, many or a class for expanded clones.

clone_size d_call j_call v_call cdr3_aa cdr3_nt
once TRBD2 TRBJ2-1 TRBV18 CASRGGSYNEQFF TGTGCCAGCCGGGGGGGCAGTTACAATGAGCAGTTCTTC
few TRBD1 TRBJ1-5 TRBV4-1 CASSHDRDRGPNQPQHF TGCGCCAGCAGCCACGACCGGGACAGGGGTCCCAATCAGCCCCAGCATTTT
- - TRBJ2-7 TRBV7-2 CASSRGLNYEQYF TGTGCCAGCAGCCGGGGACTTAACTACGAGCAGTACTTC
- TRBD2 TRBJ2-7 TRBV11-3 CASSSETSGAQYF TGTGCCAGCAGCTCAGAGACTAGCGGGGCCCAGTACTTC
- - TRBJ1-5 TRBV28 CASSLGGKGQPQHF TGTGCCAGCAGTTTAGGAGGGAAGGGTCAGCCCCAGCATTTT
- - TRBJ1-2 TRBV5-4 CASSRDSQGYGYTF TGTGCCAGCAGCCGTGACAGCCAAGGGTATGGCTACACCTTC
- TRBD1 TRBJ2-7 TRBV29-1 CSVEDIDRGVYEQYF TGCAGCGTTGAAGACATCGACAGGGGGGTCTACGAGCAGTACTTC
- - TRBJ1-1 TRBV19 CASSFFDRNTEAFF TGTGCCAGTAGTTTCTTCGACAGGAACACTGAAGCTTTCTTT
few - TRBJ1-2 TRBV13 CASRPRWLNYGYPF TGTGCCAGCAGACCGCGGTGGTTAAACTATGGCTACCCCTTC
few - TRBJ1-5 TRBV7-2 CASSLGSGGNQPQHF TGTGCCAGCAGCTTAGGGTCCGGAGGTAATCAGCCCCAGCATTTT
- TRBD1 TRBJ1-5 TRBV19 CASSKDREQPQHF TGTGCCAGTAGTAAGGACAGGGAACAGCCCCAGCATTTT
- - TRBJ2-4 TRBV9 CASSPDKNIQYF TGTGCCAGCAGCCCAGACAAAAACATTCAGTACTTC
few TRBD1 TRBJ1-1 TRBV14 CASSKGQGSTEAFF TGTGCCAGCAGCAAGGGACAGGGGTCCACTGAAGCTTTCTTT
- - TRBJ1-3 TRBV5-1 CASSLDHFSGNTIYF TGCGCCAGCAGCTTGGATCACTTTTCTGGAAACACCATATATTTT
few - TRBJ2-7 TRBV29-1 CSAVPGTRSYF TGCAGCGCCGTACCCGGGACTCGGAGTTACTTC
- TRBD1 TRBJ1-5 TRBV7-9 CASSLNFPGTGGNQPQHF TGTGCCAGCAGCCTAAATTTCCCCGGGACAGGGGGGAATCAGCCCCAGCATTTT
- - TRBJ2-1 TRBV4-3 CAAGKGPSYNEQFF TGCGCCGCGGGGAAGGGTCCATCCTACAATGAGCAGTTCTTC
- - TRBJ2-7 TRBV4-3 CASSQGIGSHEQYF TGCGCCAGCAGCCAAGGGATCGGGAGCCACGAGCAGTACTTC
- - TRBJ1-1 TRBV5-5 CASSLEIAVNTEAFF TGTGCCAGCAGCTTGGAAATCGCGGTGAACACTGAAGCTTTCTTT
once TRBD1 TRBJ1-1 TRBV5-8 CASSLGGTGLLNTEAFF TGTGCCAGCAGCTTGGGCGGGACAGGTCTATTGAACACTGAAGCTTTCTTT
- TRBD2 TRBJ2-5 TRBV5-1 CASSPLSGSNQETQYF TGCGCCAGCAGCCCCCTGAGCGGGAGCAACCAAGAGACCCAGTACTTC
- - TRBJ1-5 TRBV7-8 CASSLDRAYSNQPQHF TGTGCCAGCAGCTTAGACAGGGCTTATAGCAATCAGCCCCAGCATTTT
- TRBD1 TRBJ1-1 TRBV6-1 CASSERGQGFTEAFF TGTGCCAGCAGTGAACGGGGACAGGGGTTCACTGAAGCTTTCTTT
- TRBD1 TRBJ2-2 TRBV7-8 CASSRTGWNTGELFF TGTGCCAGCAGCCGGACAGGCTGGAACACCGGGGAGCTGTTTTTT
- - TRBJ2-3 TRBV30 CAWSVHWGGTDTQYF TGTGCCTGGAGTGTACACTGGGGGGGCACAGATACGCAGTATTTT
- TRBD1 TRBJ2-6 TRBV2 CATKQGAGANVLTF TGTGCCACCAAACAGGGGGCTGGGGCCAACGTCCTGACTTTC
few - TRBJ2-7 TRBV6-1 CASSARGYYEQYF TGTGCCAGCAGTGCCCGGGGGTACTACGAGCAGTACTTC
once - TRBJ2-7 TRBV19 CASSGEVLYEQYF TGTGCCAGTAGCGGCGAGGTTCTTTACGAGCAGTACTTC
- - TRBJ2-1 TRBV2 CASQAHNEQFF TGTGCCAGCCAAGCCCACAATGAGCAGTTCTTC
- TRBD2 TRBJ2-5 TRBV7-8 CASSLGLAGGYF TGTGCCAGCAGCTTGGGACTAGCGGGAGGGTACTTC
- TRBD2 TRBJ2-3 TRBV4-3 CASSQVFKTSERERGTDTQYF TGCGCCAGCAGCCAAGTCTTTAAGACTAGCGAGAGGGAAAGAGGCACAGATACGCAGTATTTT
few TRBD2 TRBJ2-7 TRBV4-2 CASSQVRAGGPNEQYF TGTGCCAGCAGCCAAGTTCGGGCGGGGGGGCCGAACGAGCAGTACTTC
- - TRBJ2-3 TRBV9 CASSSKGAGEDTQYF TGTGCCAGCAGCTCCAAAGGGGCAGGGGAAGATACGCAGTATTTT
once TRBD1 TRBJ2-7 TRBV5-1 CASSLDRADLYF TGCGCCAGCAGCCTTGACAGGGCCGACTTGTACTTC
- TRBD2 TRBJ2-5 TRBV7-2 CASSLALAGGGETQYF TGTGCCAGCAGCTTGGCCCTAGCGGGGGGAGGCGAGACCCAGTACTTC
- - TRBJ1-1 TRBV18 CASSPTENTEAFF TGTGCCAGCTCACCGACTGAGAACACTGAAGCTTTCTTT
- - TRBJ2-7 TRBV30 CAWRTPTEAYEQYF TGTGCCTGGCGCACCCCGACAGAAGCCTACGAGCAGTACTTC
- TRBD1 TRBJ2-3 TRBV5-6 CASSLTGVFTDTQYF TGTGCCAGCAGCTTGACAGGGGTCTTCACAGATACGCAGTATTTT
few TRBD1 TRBJ2-7 TRBV10-3 CAILAAGGQSIRAGQYF TGTGCCATTCTGGCGGCAGGGGGCCAGTCGATCCGGGCGGGGCAGTACTTC
- - TRBJ2-5 TRBV25-1 CASSRDTEETQYF TGTGCCAGCAGTCGGGACACAGAAGAGACCCAGTACTTC
- - TRBJ1-5 TRBV6-1 CASSDEGNQPQHF TGTGCCAGCAGTGACGAGGGTAATCAGCCCCAGCATTTT
- TRBD1 TRBJ1-1 TRBV19 CASSITTGSGTEAFF TGTGCCAGTAGTATCACGACAGGGAGCGGCACTGAAGCTTTCTTT
few TRBD2 TRBJ2-1 TRBV5-1 CASSPGGDVFNEQFF TGCGCCAGCAGCCCGGGAGGGGACGTCTTCAATGAGCAGTTCTTC
few - TRBJ2-4 TRBV27 CASSLEGAAKNIQYF TGTGCCAGCAGTTTAGAAGGGGCGGCCAAAAACATTCAGTACTTC
- TRBD2 TRBJ2-2 TRBV28 CASSLLAGGPRTGELFF TGTGCCAGCAGTTTACTAGCGGGGGGGCCGCGAACCGGGGAGCTGTTTTTT
few TRBD2 TRBJ2-1 TRBV4-2 CASSPGAAGGNEQFF TGTGCCAGCAGCCCAGGCGCAGCGGGAGGGAATGAGCAGTTCTTC
- - TRBJ1-4 TRBV6-1 CASSAFQHVNEKLFF TGTGCCAGCAGTGCTTTTCAACACGTGAATGAAAAACTGTTTTTT
- TRBD1 TRBJ2-5 TRBV5-1 CASRDRGTKQETQYF TGCGCCAGCAGGGACAGGGGAACGAAACAAGAGACCCAGTACTTC
- TRBD1 TRBJ2-7 TRBV30 CAWSVTGDYEQYF TGTGCCTGGAGTGTCACAGGGGACTACGAGCAGTACTTC
- - TRBJ2-7 TRBV14 CASSHAGTNTYEQYF TGTGCCAGCAGCCATGCCGGGACAAATACCTACGAGCAGTACTTC
- - TRBJ1-5 TRBV29-1 CSVVEGGNQPQHF TGCAGCGTTGTAGAAGGGGGCAATCAGCCCCAGCATTTT
- - TRBJ2-2 TRBV27 CASSHRTGELFF TGTGCCAGCAGTCACAGAACCGGGGAGCTGTTTTTT
- TRBD2 TRBJ2-7 TRBV7-2 CASSLTLAGYYEQYF TGTGCCAGCAGCTTAACACTAGCGGGATACTACGAGCAGTACTTC